Presented here are 14 T cell receptor beta chains from one specimen sequenced in a study of T cells in Graves' hyperthyroidism and ophthalmopathy. Amplification targeted TCR beta CDR3 regions from RNA transcripts. With the HTBI primer set, the TCR CDR3 went through a first round of RT-PCR. A single record per CDR3 protein comes from TCRdb applying MiXCR to the multiplex PCR reads. The sample shows 450,000 to 550,000 distinct CDR3 sequences, approximately 25% of them seen only once. The sequenced sample consisted of blood. The receptors derive from a young woman with Graves' ophthalmopathy.

A remark on this clonotype: The conserved final phenylalanine or tryptophan is absent from the CDR3, which likely points to a read error. The V call is TRBV6-2 or TRBV6-3, the J call TRBJ2-7; 14 bases align to TRBD2. Germline V lookup: CDR1 MNHEY, CDR2 SVGEGT. The CDR3 sequence is 15 residues long. The trim removed 6 bases at V and 3 bases at J, leaving 4 bases unmatched. The CDR3 sequence is CASSKGTSGSYEQYL. The CDR3 DNA reads as TGTGCCAGCAGCAAAGGGACTAGCGGGAGCTACGAGCAGTACTTG.

Many counts were recorded for this clonotype. The genes are TRBV2 and TRBJ2-7, with TRBD2 as a possible D gene (5 bases). The V end lost 0 bases, the J end lost 3 bases, and 12 bases lay between the germline ends. The length of the CDR3 is 15 residues. CDR1 SNHLY and CDR2 FYNNEI come from the germline V gene. The CDR3 protein is CASSEAETGNYEQYF. The CDR3 DNA sequence: TGTGCCAGCAGTGAAGCGGAGACCGGGAACTACGAGCAGTACTTC.

The count of this clonotype is one. A much larger clone lies one base from this, so it may be a read error. The V gene is TRBV2, the J gene TRBJ2-7; possibly TRBD1 or TRBD2 for D (6 bases each). V was cut by 7 bases and J by 5 bases, with 21 bases left in between. The CDR3 runs 15 residues. Germline CDR1 reads SNHLY; CDR2 reads FYNNEI. CDR3 in DNA: TGTGCCAGCATCGAGGGGGGTCCGCGGGCTGACGAGCAGTACTTC. Amino acids: CASIEGGPRADEQYF.

This clonotype occurred many times. The genes are TRBV6-5 and TRBJ1-1, with D maybe TRBD1 (5 bases). The CDR3 has 14 residues. Germline loops: CDR1 MNHEY, CDR2 SVGAGI. V was shortened by 6 bases and J by 0 bases, with 11 bases between the two germline ends. The CDR3 coding sequence is TGTGCCAGCAGGGGACGGAACATGAACACTGAAGCTTTCTTT. Its translation: CASRGRNMNTEAFF.

As regards this clonotype: A clone one base away is much larger, so this may be a read error. J is TRBJ2-2 and V is TRBV29-1, with TRBD1 matching 11 bases. This CDR3 has 15 amino acids. J lost 7 bases, V lost 5 bases, and 9 bases had no gene match. Germline lookup yields CDR1 SQVTM and CDR2 ANQGSEA. The CDR3 spells CSVFPRTGGGGELFF. The DNA for the CDR3 is TGCAGCGTTTTTCCTAGGACAGGGGGCGGCGGGGAGCTGTTTTTT.

Written as DNA, the CDR3 is TGTGCCTGGAGTGGGTCAGTGGCCACCGGGGAGCTGTTTTTT. The encoded protein is CAWSGSVATGELFF. The chain couples TRBV30 to TRBJ2-2; D remains unclear. The CDR3 has 14 residues. CDR1 GTSNPN and CDR2 SVGIG come from the germline V gene (reference sequence). The V and J ends lost 1 base and 4 bases respectively, with 10 bases between them.

This clonotype has just a few counts. The chain employs TRBV11-2 and TRBJ2-7; D is perhaps TRBD1 or TRBD2 (5 bases each). Germline loops: CDR1 SGHAT, CDR2 FQNNGV. The length of the CDR3 is 13 residues. Trimming took 5 bases from V and 6 from J, leaving 14 bases between them. For the CDR3, the DNA is TGTGCCAGCAGCCACGGGACGACCCGCGAGCAGTACTTC. It is translated as CASSHGTTREQYF.

As for this clonotype: This may arise from a read error, as a much more abundant clone is one base away. The chain couples TRBV19 to TRBJ1-5; TRBD1 matches 8 bases. The germline gives CDR1 LNHDA, CDR2 SQIVND (reference sequence). The CDR3 has 14 amino acids. The CDR3 DNA follows: TGTGCCACAACGCAGGGGGCTCGCAATGAGCCCCAGCATTTT. Translation gives CATTQGARNEPQHF.

The rearrangement uses TRBV12-3 or TRBV12-4 and TRBJ2-7; no clear D gene. This CDR3 region has 16 residues. Trimming removed 2 bases at V and 4 bases at J, with 18 bases between. CDR3 amino acids: CASSLSGARERYEQYF. The CDR3 nucleotides are TGTGCCAGCAGTTTATCAGGTGCGAGAGAACGGTACGAGCAGTACTTC.

The table lists this clonotype with a few counts. V and J are TRBV27 and TRBJ1-1, with D unclear. V gave up 5 bases and J gave up 0 bases, with 13 bases separating them. CDR3 length: 15 residues. In germline, CDR1 is MNHEY, CDR2 SMNVEV (reference sequence). The CDR3, as DNA: TGTGCCAGCAGTCCAATAGGGATACTGAACACTGAAGCTTTCTTT. It yields the protein CASSPIGILNTEAFF.

V and J are TRBV11-2 and TRBJ2-7; D is perhaps TRBD2 (6 bases). Trimming left V 1 base short and J 2 bases short, with 18 bases between. The CDR3 consists of 17 residues. CDR1 SGHAT and CDR2 FQNNGV come from the germline V gene. This CDR3 reads CASSLVESGVPTYEQYF. DNA of the CDR3: TGTGCCAGCAGCTTAGTGGAATCGGGGGTACCGACCTACGAGCAGTACTTC.

This clonotype appeared a few times. This chain uses TRBV6-5 with TRBJ2-3; D possibly corresponds to TRBD2 (5 bases). This CDR3 region has 13 residues. In germline, CDR1 is MNHEY, CDR2 SVGAGI. V was cut by 0 bases and J by 6 bases, with 7 bases left in between. The CDR3 protein is CASSYSPGDTQYF. Written as DNA, the CDR3 is TGTGCCAGCAGTTACTCCCCGGGGGATACGCAGTATTTT.

This clonotype has at least ten counts. V and J are TRBV5-1 and TRBJ2-5, with 8 bases identical to TRBD2. Trimming cost V 2 bases and J 2 bases; bases outside gene matches: 8. From germline, CDR1 is SGHRS and CDR2 YFSETQ. This CDR3 has 16 residues. CDR3 DNA: TGCGCCAGCAGCTTAATGGCGGGGGGCCCGCAAGAGACCCAGTACTTC. Translation gives CASSLMAGGPQETQYF.

V is TRBV15 and J is TRBJ2-7, with D possibly being TRBD1 or TRBD2 (6 bases each). V was trimmed by 4 bases and J by 3 bases, leaving 13 bases between them. CDR1 and CDR2 (germline): LNHNV, YYDKDF (reference sequence). This CDR3 has 14 amino acids. The CDR3 DNA reads as TGTGCCACCAGCACCGGGGGACACCTCTACGAGCAGTACTTC. This codes for CATSTGGHLYEQYF.